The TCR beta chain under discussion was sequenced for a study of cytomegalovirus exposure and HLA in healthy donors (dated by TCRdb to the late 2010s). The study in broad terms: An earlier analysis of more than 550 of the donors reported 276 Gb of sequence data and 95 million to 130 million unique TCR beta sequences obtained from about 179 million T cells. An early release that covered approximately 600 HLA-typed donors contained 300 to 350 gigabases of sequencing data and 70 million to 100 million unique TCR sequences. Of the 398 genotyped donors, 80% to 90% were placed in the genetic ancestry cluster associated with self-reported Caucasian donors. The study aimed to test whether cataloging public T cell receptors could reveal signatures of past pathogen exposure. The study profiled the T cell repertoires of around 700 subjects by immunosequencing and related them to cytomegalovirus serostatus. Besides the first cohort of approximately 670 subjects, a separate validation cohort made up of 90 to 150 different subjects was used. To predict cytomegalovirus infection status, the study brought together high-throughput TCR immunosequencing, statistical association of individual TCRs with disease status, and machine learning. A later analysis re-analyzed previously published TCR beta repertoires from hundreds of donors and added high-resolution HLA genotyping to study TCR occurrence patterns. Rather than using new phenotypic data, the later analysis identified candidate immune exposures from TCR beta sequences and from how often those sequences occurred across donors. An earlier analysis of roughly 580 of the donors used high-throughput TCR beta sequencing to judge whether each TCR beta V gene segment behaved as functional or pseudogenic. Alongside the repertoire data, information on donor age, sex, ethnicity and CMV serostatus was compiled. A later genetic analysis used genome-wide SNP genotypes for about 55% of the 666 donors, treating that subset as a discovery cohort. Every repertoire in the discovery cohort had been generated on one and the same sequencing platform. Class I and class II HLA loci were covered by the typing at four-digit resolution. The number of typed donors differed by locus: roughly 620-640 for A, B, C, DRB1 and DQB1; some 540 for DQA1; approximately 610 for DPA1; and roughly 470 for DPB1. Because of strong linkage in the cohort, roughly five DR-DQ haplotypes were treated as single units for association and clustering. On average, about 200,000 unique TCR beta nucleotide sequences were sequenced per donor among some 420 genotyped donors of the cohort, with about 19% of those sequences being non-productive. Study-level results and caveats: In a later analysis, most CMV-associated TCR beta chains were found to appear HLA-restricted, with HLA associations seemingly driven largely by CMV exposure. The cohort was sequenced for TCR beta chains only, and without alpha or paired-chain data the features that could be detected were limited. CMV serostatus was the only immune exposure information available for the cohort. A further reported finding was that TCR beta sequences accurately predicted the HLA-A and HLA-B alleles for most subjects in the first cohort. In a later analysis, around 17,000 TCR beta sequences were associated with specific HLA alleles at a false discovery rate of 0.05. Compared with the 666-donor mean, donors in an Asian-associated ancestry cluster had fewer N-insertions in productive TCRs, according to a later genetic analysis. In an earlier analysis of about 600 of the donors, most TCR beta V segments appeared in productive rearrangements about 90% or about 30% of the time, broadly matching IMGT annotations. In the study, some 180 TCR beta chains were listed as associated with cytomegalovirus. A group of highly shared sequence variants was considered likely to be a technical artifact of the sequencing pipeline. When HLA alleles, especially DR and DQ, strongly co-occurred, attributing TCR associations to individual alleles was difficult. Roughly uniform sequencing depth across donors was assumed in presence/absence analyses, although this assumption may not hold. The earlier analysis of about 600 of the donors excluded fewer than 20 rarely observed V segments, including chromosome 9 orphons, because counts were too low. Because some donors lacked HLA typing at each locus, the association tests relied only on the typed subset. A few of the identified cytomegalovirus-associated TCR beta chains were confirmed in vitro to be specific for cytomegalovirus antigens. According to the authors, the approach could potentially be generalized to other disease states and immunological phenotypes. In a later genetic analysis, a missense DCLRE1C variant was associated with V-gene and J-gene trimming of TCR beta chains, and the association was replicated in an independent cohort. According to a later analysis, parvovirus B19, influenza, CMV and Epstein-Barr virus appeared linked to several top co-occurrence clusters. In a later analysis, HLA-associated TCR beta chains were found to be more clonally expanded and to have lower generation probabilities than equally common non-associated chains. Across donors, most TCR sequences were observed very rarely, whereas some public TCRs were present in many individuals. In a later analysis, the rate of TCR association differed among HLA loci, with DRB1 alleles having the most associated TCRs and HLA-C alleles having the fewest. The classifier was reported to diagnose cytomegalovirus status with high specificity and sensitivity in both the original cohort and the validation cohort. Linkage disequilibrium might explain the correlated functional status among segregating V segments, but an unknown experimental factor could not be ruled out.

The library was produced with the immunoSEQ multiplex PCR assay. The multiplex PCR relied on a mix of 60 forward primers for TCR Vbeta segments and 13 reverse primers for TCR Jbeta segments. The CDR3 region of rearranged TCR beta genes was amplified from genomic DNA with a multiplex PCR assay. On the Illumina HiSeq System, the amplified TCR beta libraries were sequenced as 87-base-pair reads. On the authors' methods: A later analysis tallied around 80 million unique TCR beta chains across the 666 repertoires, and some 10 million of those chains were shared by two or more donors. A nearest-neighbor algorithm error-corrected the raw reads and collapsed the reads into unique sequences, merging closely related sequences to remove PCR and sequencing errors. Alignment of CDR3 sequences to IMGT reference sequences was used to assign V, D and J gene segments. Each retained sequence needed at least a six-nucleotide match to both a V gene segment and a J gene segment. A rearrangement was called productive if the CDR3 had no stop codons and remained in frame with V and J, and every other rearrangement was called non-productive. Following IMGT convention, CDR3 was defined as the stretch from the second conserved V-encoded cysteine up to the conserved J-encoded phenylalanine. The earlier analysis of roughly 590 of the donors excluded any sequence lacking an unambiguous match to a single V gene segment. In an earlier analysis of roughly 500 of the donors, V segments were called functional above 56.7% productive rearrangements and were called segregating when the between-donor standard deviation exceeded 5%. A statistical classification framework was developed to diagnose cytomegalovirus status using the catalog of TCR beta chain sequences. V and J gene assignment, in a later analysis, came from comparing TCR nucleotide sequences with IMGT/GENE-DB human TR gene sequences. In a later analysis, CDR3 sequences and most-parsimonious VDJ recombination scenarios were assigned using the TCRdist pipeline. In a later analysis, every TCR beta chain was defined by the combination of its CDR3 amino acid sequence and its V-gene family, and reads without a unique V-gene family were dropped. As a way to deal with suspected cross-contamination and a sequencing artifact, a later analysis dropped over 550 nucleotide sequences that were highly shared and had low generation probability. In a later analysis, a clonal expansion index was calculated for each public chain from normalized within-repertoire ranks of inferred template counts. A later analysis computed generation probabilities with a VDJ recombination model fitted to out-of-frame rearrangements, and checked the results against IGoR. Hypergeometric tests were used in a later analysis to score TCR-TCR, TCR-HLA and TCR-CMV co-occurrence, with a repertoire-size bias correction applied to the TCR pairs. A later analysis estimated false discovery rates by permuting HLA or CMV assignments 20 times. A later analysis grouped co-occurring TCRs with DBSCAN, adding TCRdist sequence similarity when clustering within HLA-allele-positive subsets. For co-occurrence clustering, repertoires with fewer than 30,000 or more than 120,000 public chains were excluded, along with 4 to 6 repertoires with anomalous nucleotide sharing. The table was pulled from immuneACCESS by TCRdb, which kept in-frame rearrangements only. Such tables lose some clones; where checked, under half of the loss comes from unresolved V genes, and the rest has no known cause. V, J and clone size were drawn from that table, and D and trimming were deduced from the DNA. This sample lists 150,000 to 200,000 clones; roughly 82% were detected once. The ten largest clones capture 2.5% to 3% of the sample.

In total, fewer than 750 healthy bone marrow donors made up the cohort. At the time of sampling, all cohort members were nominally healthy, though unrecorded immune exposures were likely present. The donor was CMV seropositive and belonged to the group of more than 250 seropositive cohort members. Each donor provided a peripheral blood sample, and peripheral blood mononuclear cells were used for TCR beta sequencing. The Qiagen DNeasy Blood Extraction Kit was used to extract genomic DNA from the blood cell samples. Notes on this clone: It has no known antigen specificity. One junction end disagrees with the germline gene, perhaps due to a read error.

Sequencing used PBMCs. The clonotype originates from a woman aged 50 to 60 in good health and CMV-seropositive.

The bases are TGCGCCAGCAGCTTGGAGGGGACACCCTATGAGCAGTACTTC. Its coded protein is CASSLEGTPYEQYF. This sequence uses TRBV5-1 and TRBJ2-7; a tentative D call is TRBD1 (6 bases match). Per the germline V gene, SGHRS is the CDR1 and YFSETQ is the CDR2. There are 14 amino acids in the CDR3, from cysteine to phenylalanine inclusive. The DNA shown is the 42-base CDR3, in frame from base 1.